Sequencing of this TCR beta chain was carried out in a study of cytomegalovirus exposure and HLA in healthy donors. Use of 60 Vbeta and 13 Jbeta primers characterized the PCR. The method was immunoSEQ multiplex PCR; TCRdb's version includes in-frame clones alone and lacks a portion of them. The sample holds tens of thousands of clones, roughly 60% seen once. The CDR3 covers 14 residues. V lost 5 bases, J lost 3 bases, and 5 bases stayed unmatched. Germline values: CDR1 MDHEN, CDR2 SYDVKM. The clonotype comes from a woman aged 45-65 years in good health and CMV-seropositive. The specimen sequenced was PBMCs. The genes are TRBV28 and TRBJ1-2; 8 bases match TRBD1. The CDR3 here is CASSPGGQDYGYTF. CDR3 coding DNA: TGTGCCAGCAGTCCGGGGGGACAGGACTATGGCTACACCTTC.